This TCR beta chain was sequenced for a study of T cells in Graves' hyperthyroidism and ophthalmopathy (dated by TCRdb to the late 2010s). Regarding the study in general: Peripheral blood samples were taken at the time of initial diagnosis, prior to any treatment. To identify TCR V-J signatures that set the groups apart, the researchers used a discovery cohort of 95 to 100 patients, made up of 43 with Graves' ophthalmopathy and 57 with stable Graves' hyperthyroidism. Prospective prediction of ophthalmopathy was tested in an independent validation cohort consisting of 18 to 20 hyperthyroidism patients and some 17 patients who later progressed to ophthalmopathy. The 75 to 100 discovery patients were randomly split 7:3 into training and test sets. In several Graves' hyperthyroidism patients, the study also compared T-cell repertoires from thyroid tissue with T-cell repertoires from blood. Once sampling was done, hyperthyroidism patients were given methimazole at a starting dose of 30 mg daily, whereas ophthalmopathy patients were given high-dose intravenous methylprednisolone. According to the paper, TCR Vbeta CDR3 sequencing was carried out on approximately 140 peripheral blood samples, which came from 40 to 45 ophthalmopathy, 75 or so hyperthyroidism and approximately 17 progressor patients.

Details on this clonotype: What antigen it recognizes has not been identified. Base qualities are not provided; no much larger clone lies one nucleotide away.

Here is what the overall study found, with its caveats: Sample size was not statistically predetermined, and investigators were not blinded to group allocation. A 13 V-J signature model separated ophthalmopathy from stable hyperthyroidism, with around 91% sensitivity and approximately 81% specificity in cross-validation and 80%/75% in testing. In validation, progression to ophthalmopathy was predicted by the model with nearly 71% sensitivity and approximately 78% specificity, a median of 6.5 months before onset. Blood samples also contained most of the expanded thyroid clonotypes (frequency above 0.001), which suggests that blood repertoires may reflect thyroid immune responses.

The germline ends are 19 bases apart after V is trimmed by 0 bases and J by 5 bases. Spanning cysteine to phenylalanine, the CDR3 consists of 16 amino acids. Only the CDR3 portion is preserved as DNA: 48 bases, with reading frame beginning at the first base. CDR1 and CDR2, per the germline V gene (reference sequence), are DFQATT and SNEGSKA. Amplification of TCR beta CDR3 regions was carried out from RNA transcripts. The first round of RT-PCR for the TCR CDR3 was performed with the HTBI primer set and the Qiagen OneStep RT-PCR kit. The libraries were constructed in a second round of multiplex PCR and then size-selected and purified. Libraries were sequenced paired-end with 100 bp reads on an Illumina HiSeq2000. The original pipeline was this. Raw data were processed with SOAPnuke, discarding reads with adapters, uncalled bases, mean Phred below 15, or no exact constant-primer or identifier match. COPE v1.2.5 was used to merge the high-quality paired reads, and each unique nucleotide sequence was defined as a clonotype. Clonotypes were aligned to IMGT TRBV, TRBD and TRBJ reference segments using MiTCR v1.1. The analysis was restricted to V-J combinations with a frequency above 0.0001, which together covered roughly 99% of the repertoires. A TCS score was defined as the ratio of F50 (clonal expansion) to E x V (chaos), with BLOSUM62-based TCRdist applied between CDR3 peptides within each V-J. Welch's t-statistics and random forest reduced fewer than 550 V-J features to under 15, which were used in a naive Bayes classifier (R e1071). The Morisita-Horn index was used to measure how similar the thyroid and blood repertoires were. Using fastp trimming at Q25 and MiXCR clonotype assembly, TCRdb reanalyzed the public sequencing data and kept in-frame beta chains. Rows matching on CDR3 protein sequence are summarized as one entry with the most common DNA and genes. TCRdb's processing, not the authors', yielded these V and J calls. The sample yields around 100,000 distinct CDR3 sequences; approximately 48% were counted once. Roughly 26% of the sample goes to the ten largest clones.

A patient counted as having stable Graves' hyperthyroidism if no progression to ophthalmopathy occurred over 18 months of follow-up. Hyperthyroidism patients were aged 18 to 65 years and newly diagnosed, with disease duration of less than 2 months. Exclusion was applied to patients with uncontrolled infections, other autoimmune diseases, pregnancy or lactation. Diagnoses relied on clinical symptoms, serum thyroxine and TRAb, thyroid ultrasound and orbital computed tomography. PBMCs were separated from around 9.1 ml of fresh peripheral blood using Ficoll-Paque density gradient centrifugation. Total RNA was extracted using Trizol reagent, and RNA quality was assessed on an Agilent 2100 Bioanalyzer.

This clonotype was obtained from a middle-aged man with Graves' hyperthyroidism. The sample was blood. The rearranged segments are TRBV20-1 and TRBJ1-1; a tentative D call is TRBD1 (6 bases match). DNA sequence: TGCAGTGCTAGAGATTTAGGGCTAGCAGGGGAGACTGAAGCTTTCTTT. Translated, it reads CSARDLGLAGETEAFF.